This entry lists 9 T cell receptor beta chains sequenced from one sample in a study of shared clonotypes between healthy human individuals. Assay used: immunoSEQ multiplex PCR; TCRdb lists only in-frame clones, some missing. The sample comprises over 2 million clones, 85% to 95% of which are singletons, and approximately 0.13% rests with the top ten. The sequenced sample was naive CD4+ T cells sorted from blood. Subset meaning: CD45RA+ positively selected. The receptors shown here come from a man younger than 35 in good health.

The gene calls are TRBV5-1 and TRBJ1-2; 9 bases agree with TRBD1. Looked up from germline, CDR1 is SGHRS and CDR2 is YFSETQ. There are 16 residues in the CDR3. V was pared by 4 bases and J by 8 bases, with 15 bases of the junction left unmatched. CDR3 sequence reads: CASSPGLLTGTGGYTF. The CDR3 nucleotides are TGCGCCAGCAGCCCCGGATTACTTACCGGGACAGGGGGCTACACCTTC.

The chain combines TRBV10-1 with TRBJ1-3; 7 nucleotides match TRBD1. This CDR3 region has 13 residues. CDR1 WNHNN and CDR2 SYGVQD come from the germline V gene (reference sequence). After removal of 9 bases from V and 8 bases from J, the junction contained 10 bases not matched to a gene. CDR3 protein: CASHKQGRDTIYF. In DNA, the CDR3 is TGCGCCAGTCATAAACAGGGGCGGGACACCATATATTTT.

The chain combines TRBV15 with TRBJ2-1, with no clear D. Trimming took off 5 bases at V and 7 bases at J, with 12 bases between the two ends. The CDR3 has 13 residues. Germline V gene sequence: CDR1 LNHNV, CDR2 YYDKDF (reference sequence). CDR3 DNA sequence: TGTGCCACCAGCGGCCTGGCTCGAAATGAGCAGTTCTTC. Encoded protein: CATSGLARNEQFF.

This clone was detected once. J is TRBJ2-7 and V is TRBV19; 10 bases line up with TRBD1. V lost 4 bases, J lost 0 bases, and 6 bases stayed unmatched. The CDR3 totals 16 residues. From germline, CDR1 is LNHDA and CDR2 SQIVND (reference sequence). As DNA, the CDR3 is TGTGCCAGTAGTAAGGCCGGGACAGGGGCCTCCTACGAGCAGTACTTC. The encoded protein is CASSKAGTGASYEQYF.

The chain has TRBV7-9 and TRBJ2-7, with D possibly TRBD1 on 5 matching bases. V was trimmed by 1 base and J by 9 bases, leaving 13 bases between them. The CDR3 consists of 13 residues. Germline-derived CDR1 and CDR2 are SEHNR and FQNEAQ (reference sequence). CDR3 DNA sequence: TGTGCCAGCAGCTTAGTGACGGCACAGGCGCAGTACTTC. As protein: CASSLVTAQAQYF.

The CDR3 reads CASSGDRGEVTEAFF. DNA of the CDR3: TGTGCCAGCAGTGGGGACAGGGGTGAGGTCACTGAAGCTTTCTTT. The chain joins TRBV6-5 to TRBJ1-1; 10 nucleotides match TRBD1. The germline gives CDR1 MNHEY, CDR2 SVGAGI. The CDR3 runs 15 residues. J lost 4 bases, V lost 5 bases, and 7 bases had no gene match.

V and J are TRBV7-9 and TRBJ1-4, with TRBD1 matching over 7 bases. CDR1 SEHNR and CDR2 FQNEAQ come from the germline V gene (reference sequence). This CDR3 is built from 15 residues. J gave up 6 bases and V 8 bases, and 12 bases lay outside the gene matches. In nucleotides, the CDR3 is TGTGCCAGCGCCCCTTCTGGGACAGACCATGAAAAACTGTTTTTT. This gives the protein CASAPSGTDHEKLFF. Based on the CDR3 plus reference TRBV7-9 and TRBJ1-4, the full variable domain is DTGVSQNPRHKITKRGQNVTFRCDPISEHNRLYWYRQTLGQGPEFLTYFQNEAQLEKSRLLSDRFSAERPKGSFSTLEIQRTEQGDSAMYLCASAPSGTDHEKLFFGSGTQLSVL.

In its sample, this clone was seen once. The chain employs TRBV2 and TRBJ2-7; the D is unclear. Looked up from germline, CDR1 is SNHLY and CDR2 is FYNNEI. This CDR3 has 10 residues. The V and J ends lost 4 bases and 9 bases respectively, with 7 bases between them. The CDR3 DNA reads TGTGCCAGCAGTGTAAAGGGGCAGTACTTC. Residues: CASSVKGQYF.

The CDR3, as DNA: TGTGCCAGCAGTCAGACAGGGGATGGCTACACCTTC. It specifies CASSQTGDGYTF. This chain joins TRBV27 and TRBJ1-2; 8 bases are shared with TRBD1. This CDR3 has 12 amino acids. Germline V CDR1 and CDR2: MNHEY, SMNVEV (reference sequence). The V segment lost 5 bases and the J segment 6 bases; nucleotides outside the gene matches: 2.